These T cell receptor beta chains were read from a single sample in a study of chemoradiotherapy in HPV16-positive cancers. Profiled with immunoSEQ multiplex PCR; TCRdb holds only in-frame clones, not every one. Here the sample spans 10,000 or so clones, about 80% being singletons. Sample: tumor tissue, taken from a patient who underwent chemoradiotherapy. Source of these receptors: a human donor with HPV-associated anogenital cancer. Both conserved end residues are part of each CDR3. Fields, in order: J gene, V gene, D gene, clone size, CDR3 DNA, CDR3 protein. The D gene is left open where the match is weak. Clone size, where shown, is once, few, many, or a class for clones that have expanded.

>TRBJ1-1|TRBV7-8|TRBD1|.
TGTGCCAGCAGCTTCACGGCCGGGACAGCCAGAACTGAAGCTTTCTTT
CASSFTAGTARTEAFF
>TRBJ1-1|TRBV11-2|.|.
TGTGCCAGCAGCTTAGAGCGGGGCAGCCAAGCTTTCTTT
CASSLERGSQAFF
>TRBJ1-1|TRBV28|TRBD1|once
TGTGCCAGCAGTCTTAAGGCAGGGGGCCAGAACACTGAAGCTTTCTTT
CASSLKAGGQNTEAFF
>TRBJ2-4|TRBV7-9|TRBD1|.
TGTGCCAGCAGCTTAGTGACGACAGGGTTGGCCATTCAGTACTTC
CASSLVTTGLAIQYF
>TRBJ1-3|TRBV11-2|.|.
TGTGCCAGCAGCTCCGGGATGTCTGGAAACACCATATATTTT
CASSSGMSGNTIYF
>TRBJ2-7|TRBV27|.|.
TGTGCCAGCAGTTTAGAATCGACGGCTGGATTCTACGAGCAGTACTTC
CASSLESTAGFYEQYF
>TRBJ1-2|TRBV28|TRBD1|.
TGTGCCAGCAGTTTCAGGGGACAGGGGGCATGGGGCTACACCTTC
CASSFRGQGAWGYTF
>TRBJ2-1|TRBV7-6|.|.
TGTGCCAGCAGCCCTGGGGCGGGGAGCTCCTACAATGAGCAGTTCTTC
CASSPGAGSSYNEQFF
>TRBJ1-1|TRBV7-9|.|.
TGTGCCAGCAGCTTTGGTGGATCGGTGGTTGAAGCTTTCTTT
CASSFGGSVVEAFF
>TRBJ1-1|TRBV2|TRBD1|.
TGTGCCAGCAGGGCCGGGACAGGGTTGGGAACTGAAGCTTTCTTT
CASRAGTGLGTEAFF
>TRBJ2-1|TRBV28|TRBD2|.
TGTGCCAGCACCCAACAATTTAGGAGGAGCGGGGGGGGAAATGAGCAGTTCTTC
CASTQQFRRSGGGNEQFF
>TRBJ2-7|TRBV27|.|.
TGTGCCAGCAGTTTATCTAGTTGGGACTCCTCTCGGGAGCAGTACTTC
CASSLSSWDSSREQYF
>TRBJ1-1|TRBV5-1|.|.
TGCGCCAGCTATTCCGAGGGGCTGAACACTGAAGCTTTCTTT
CASYSEGLNTEAFF
>TRBJ2-5|TRBV11-1|.|large
TGTGCCAGCAGTCTAGTCCGGGCGGGTTCGCAAGAGACCCAGTACTTC
CASSLVRAGSQETQYF
>TRBJ2-7|TRBV19|.|.
TGTGCCAGTAGTATTTTGGCAGGGCCCTACGAGCAGTACTTC
CASSILAGPYEQYF
>TRBJ2-7|TRBV18|.|.
TGTGCCAGCTCACCGGCAGCCACCTACGAGCAGTACTTC
CASSPAATYEQYF
>TRBJ1-1|TRBV7-9|.|.
TGTGCCAGCAGCGACCAAGGGGCGGCGGCTTTCTTT
CASSDQGAAAFF
>TRBJ2-5|TRBV5-1|.|.
TGCGCCAGCAGCTTCCAGACCGAATACGGGGAGACCCAGTACTTC
CASSFQTEYGETQYF
>TRBJ1-1|TRBV9|.|few
TGTGCCAGCAGCGCAGGGCAGGACACTGAAGCTTTCTTT
CASSAGQDTEAFF
>TRBJ1-5|TRBV6-5|.|.
TGTGCCAGCAGTCTGTCCGACGGAGATCAGCCCCAGCATTTT
CASSLSDGDQPQHF
>TRBJ2-7|TRBV5-1|.|few
TGCGCCAGCAGCCCCAGGACCGCCCCCCACGAGCAGTACTTC
CASSPRTAPHEQYF
>TRBJ1-1|TRBV18|.|.
TGTGCCAGCTCACCGGAAGGGGCTCTGGGGGGAAACACTGAAGCTTTCTTT
CASSPEGALGGNTEAFF
>TRBJ1-1|TRBV7-6|.|.
TGTGCCAGCAGCTTGAGGGGGAACACTGAAGCTTTCTTT
CASSLRGNTEAFF
>TRBJ1-1|TRBV15|.|once
TGTGCCACCAGCAGAGCCCAAAGCTACACAGGGCTGAACACTGAAGCTTTCTTT
CATSRAQSYTGLNTEAFF
>TRBJ2-7|TRBV25-1|.|.
TGTGCCAGCAGTGAATACGGGACGGACTACGAGCAGTACTTC
CASSEYGTDYEQYF
>TRBJ1-1|TRBV6-4|.|.
TGTGCCAGCAGTGCAACAAGGGACACTGAAGCTTTCTTT
CASSATRDTEAFF
>TRBJ1-5|TRBV28|TRBD1|.
TGTGCCAGCAGCCCAGGGGGCGGTCAGCCCCAGCATTTT
CASSPGGGQPQHF
>TRBJ2-5|TRBV11-2|TRBD1|.
TGTGCCAGCAGCCCAAGGACAGGGGGCCAAGAGACCCAGTACTTC
CASSPRTGGQETQYF
>TRBJ1-1|TRBV7-9|.|once
TGTGCCAGCAGCCACTCGAGAGGTGGACCGGTGGACACTGAAGCTTTCTTT
CASSHSRGGPVDTEAFF
>TRBJ1-6|TRBV7-2|TRBD1|.
TGTGCCAGCAGCTCCCAGTCAGGGACAGCGAATTCACCCCTCCACTTT
CASSSQSGTANSPLHF
>TRBJ2-2|TRBV4-1|.|.
TGCGCCAGCAGCCAACAAAGGGGGGCGACCGGGGAGCTGTTTTTT
CASSQQRGATGELFF
>TRBJ1-2|TRBV19|.|.
TGTGCCAGTAGTTGGGGGGGACCGCTCTATGGCTACACCTTC
CASSWGGPLYGYTF
>TRBJ1-1|TRBV19|TRBD1|.
TGTGCCAGCCGGGAATGGGACAGGGTAGTAGCTTTCTTT
CASREWDRVVAFF
>TRBJ2-3|TRBV6-1|.|.
TGTGCCAGCACCCGTAGCACAGATACGCAGTATTTT
CASTRSTDTQYF
>TRBJ2-2|TRBV28|TRBD1|.
TGTGCCAGCAGTGCGGACAGGGGTTTAGCCGGGGAGCTGTTTTTT
CASSADRGLAGELFF
>TRBJ1-1|TRBV29-1|.|.
TGCAGCGTTCCTAAGGGGCAATCGATATTGAACACTGAAGCTTTCTTT
CSVPKGQSILNTEAFF
>TRBJ1-1|TRBV29-1|.|.
TGCAGCGTTGACCCCACAAATATGAACACTGAAGCTTTCTTT
CSVDPTNMNTEAFF
>TRBJ2-4|TRBV5-1|.|.
TGCGCCAGCAGGAAGACCACGGGCGACGTCATTCAGTACTTC
CASRKTTGDVIQYF
>TRBJ1-4|TRBV7-2|TRBD1|.
TGTGCCAGCAGCGCCGACAGGGGGATTGAAAAACTGTTTTTT
CASSADRGIEKLFF
>TRBJ1-1|TRBV7-9|TRBD1|.
TGTGCCAGCAGCTGGCGAGGGACAGGGATCAACACTGAAGCTTTCTTT
CASSWRGTGINTEAFF
>TRBJ2-2|TRBV4-1|.|.
TGCGCCAGCAGGGAGAGCGGGGAGCTGTTTTTT
CASRESGELFF
>TRBJ2-7|TRBV14|TRBD2|.
TGTGCCAGCAGCGAAGGACTAGCGGGGGGGCCTTACGAGCAGTACTTC
CASSEGLAGGPYEQYF
>TRBJ2-2|TRBV4-1|.|.
TGCGCCAGCAGCCACGAAACGGGGATCGGGGAGCTGTTTTTT
CASSHETGIGELFF
>TRBJ2-7|TRBV5-1|.|.
TGCGCCAGCAGGACGGGATCCAGCTACGAGCAGTACTTC
CASRTGSSYEQYF
>TRBJ2-1|TRBV19|TRBD2|.
TGTGCCAGTAAAAGGGAGCGGGGGGGCCTGGATGAGCAGTTCTTC
CASKRERGGLDEQFF
>TRBJ1-2|TRBV14|.|once
TGTGCCAGCAGCCAAGACCGGACAGTGAAGGGCTACACCTTC
CASSQDRTVKGYTF
>TRBJ1-1|TRBV19|.|few
TGTGCCAGTAGTATACTTGCAGGGGAGAACACTGAAGCTTTCTTT
CASSILAGENTEAFF
>TRBJ1-4|TRBV2|.|.
TGTGCCGGACAATCGGACCCGCGGGTGGAAAAACTGTTTTTT
CAGQSDPRVEKLFF
>TRBJ2-3|TRBV10-1|.|.
TGCGCCAGCAGTGAGTCCGGGTGGGCGGATACGCAGTATTTT
CASSESGWADTQYF
>TRBJ2-7|TRBV7-3|TRBD2|few
TGCGCCAGCAGCCTGACCGGGACTAGCGGGGGGTCCTGGGACGAGCAGTACTTC
CASSLTGTSGGSWDEQYF
>TRBJ1-2|TRBV5-6|TRBD1|.
TGTGCCAGCAGCTTCACGGGACAGGGATTTGGCTACACCTTC
CASSFTGQGFGYTF
>TRBJ1-4|TRBV28|.|.
TGTGCCAGCAGTCCACAGGGTGCAACTAATGAAAAACTGTTTTTT
CASSPQGATNEKLFF
>TRBJ1-1|TRBV6-6|.|once
TGTGCCAGCAGTTATACGGGGGGAGGCACTGAAGCTTTCTTT
CASSYTGGGTEAFF
>TRBJ1-5|TRBV19|.|.
TGTGCCAGTAGTATCTACTGGGGTAATAGCAATCAGCCCCAGCATTTT
CASSIYWGNSNQPQHF
>TRBJ1-1|TRBV5-1|TRBD1|.
TGCGCCAGCAGCCCTTCCAACTTTTTACAGGGGGCAGGGAACACTGAAGCTTTCTTT
CASSPSNFLQGAGNTEAFF
>TRBJ2-5|TRBV14|.|.
TGTGCCAGCAGCCAAGGCCTAGACAGCAAGGCGAGGGAGACCCAGTACTTC
CASSQGLDSKARETQYF
>TRBJ1-5|TRBV28|.|once
TGTGCCAGCAGTTTTGGAGGGGGATTTGGCAATCAGCCCCAGCATTTT
CASSFGGGFGNQPQHF
>TRBJ1-6|TRBV9|.|.
TGTGCCAGCAGCGAAGCCCAAGGGGGTTCACCCCTCCACTTT
CASSEAQGGSPLHF